This T cell receptor beta chain was sequenced in a study of blood T cell repertoires in COVID-19. The table came from immunoSEQ multiplex PCR; TCRdb's copy has only in-frame clones and leaves some out. Found here are a few hundred thousand clones, 80% to 90% of them singletons; the top ten hold roughly 2.3%. CDR3 length equals 15 residues. J lost 2 bases, V lost 3 bases, and 5 bases had no gene match. CDR1 is SNHLY and CDR2 is FYNNEI in the germline V gene. The sample taken for sequencing was PBMCs or T cells enriched from blood (not recorded which). The source of this sequence is a man aged 30 to 39 who had recovered from COVID-19. The chain recombines TRBV2 with TRBJ2-3; 7 bases map to TRBD2. In DNA, the CDR3 is TGTGCCAGCAGTGATGCGGGGGACTACACAGATACGCAGTATTTT. This encodes CASSDAGDYTDTQYF.